The source of this T cell receptor (beta chain) is a study of cytomegalovirus exposure and HLA in healthy donors. PCR amplification relied on 60 Vbeta primers (plus 13 Jbeta primers). Assay used: immunoSEQ multiplex PCR; TCRdb lists only in-frame clones, some missing. The repertoire includes fewer than 150,000 clones, over 70% of them detected once, and 2.5% to 3.5% sits in the top ten. Overall study results and limits: For cytomegalovirus status, the classifier reportedly gave diagnoses with high specificity and sensitivity. The study flagged roughly 150 TCR beta chains as cytomegalovirus-associated. Researchers reported in a later analysis that a missense DCLRE1C variant was tied to TCR beta V- and J-gene trimming.

V lost 6 bases and J lost 5; bases outside the gene matches: 1. The CDR3 spans 12 residues. Germline CDR1 reads SQVTM; CDR2 reads ANQGSEA. When sampled, the donors appeared nominally healthy, though they likely had unrecorded immune exposures. Note on this clone: Its cognate antigen is unknown.

Sequenced input: PBMCs. The chain carries TRBV29-1 and TRBJ1-6; the match to TRBD1 covers 7 bases. The clonotype originates from a male donor in good health and CMV-seronegative. Here the CDR3 DNA reads TGCAGCGTACAGGGGAATAATTCACCCCTCCACTTT. Translated: CSVQGNNSPLHF.